One T cell receptor (beta chain) is described in this entry. V lost 3 bases and J lost 8, with 16 bases in between. This CDR3 comprises 14 residues. Germline CDR1 reads SNHLY; CDR2 reads FYNNEI. This record comes from a study of blood T cell repertoires in COVID-19. Study-level information: Collection of acute and convalescent COVID-19 samples took place in the United States, Italy and Spain.

Produced via immunoSEQ multiplex PCR; TCRdb's table is partial and in-frame only. Of 150,000 to 180,000 clones in the sample, roughly 83% were seen once. This rearrangement joins TRBV2 to TRBJ1-2; D not certain. This TCR was recovered from a woman aged 60-70 years with COVID-19, enrolled during active disease. Sequencing used peripheral blood. CDR3 coding DNA: TGTGCCAGCAGTGACGAAGGGATGAGGGAGGGCTACACCTTC. Encoded protein: CASSDEGMREGYTF.